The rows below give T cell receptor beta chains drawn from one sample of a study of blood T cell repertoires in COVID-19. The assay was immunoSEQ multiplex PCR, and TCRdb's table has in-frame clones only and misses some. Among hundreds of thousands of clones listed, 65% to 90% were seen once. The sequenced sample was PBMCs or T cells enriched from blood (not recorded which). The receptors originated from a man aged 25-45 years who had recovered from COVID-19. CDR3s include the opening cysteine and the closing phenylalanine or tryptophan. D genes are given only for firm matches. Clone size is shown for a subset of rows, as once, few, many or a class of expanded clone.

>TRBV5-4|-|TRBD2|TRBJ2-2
CASSLDGGRYTGELFF
TGTGCCAGCAGCTTGGACGGCGGGAGGTACACCGGGGAGCTGTTTTTT
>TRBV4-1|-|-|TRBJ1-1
CASSHPTGMNTEAFF
TGCGCCAGCAGCCACCCGACAGGCATGAACACTGAAGCTTTCTTT
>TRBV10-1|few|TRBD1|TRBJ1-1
CASSGTGGEAFF
TGCGCCAGCAGCGGGACAGGGGGTGAAGCTTTCTTT
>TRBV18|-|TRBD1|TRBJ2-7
CASSPGTVSSYEQYF
TGTGCCAGCTCACCCGGGACAGTCTCTTCCTACGAGCAGTACTTC
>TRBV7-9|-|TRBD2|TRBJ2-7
CASGTSGHREQYF
TGTGCCAGTGGGACTAGCGGCCATCGGGAGCAGTACTTC
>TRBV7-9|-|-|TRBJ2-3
CASSIAGPDTQYF
TGTGCCAGCAGCATTGCAGGGCCAGATACGCAGTATTTT
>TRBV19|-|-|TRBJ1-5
CASSSTGTRSPQHF
TGTGCCAGTAGTTCCACCGGGACAAGATCTCCCCAGCATTTT
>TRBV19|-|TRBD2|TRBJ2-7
CASSIRLAPYEQYF
TGTGCCAGTAGTATCCGACTAGCCCCCTACGAGCAGTACTTC
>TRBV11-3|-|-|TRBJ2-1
CASLVRAASAYNEQFF
TGTGCCAGCCTTGTCAGGGCGGCCTCAGCCTACAATGAGCAGTTCTTC
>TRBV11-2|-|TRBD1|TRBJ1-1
CASSTRDRGLMNTEAFF
TGTGCCAGCAGCACCCGGGACAGGGGCCTTATGAACACTGAAGCTTTCTTT
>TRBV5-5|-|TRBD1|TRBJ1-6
CASSLSISQGANSPLHF
TGTGCCAGCAGCTTGTCGATCTCACAGGGGGCGAATTCACCCCTCCACTTT
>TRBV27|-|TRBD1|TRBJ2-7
CASSILPGQGLYEQYF
TGTGCCAGCAGTATCCTTCCGGGACAGGGTCTCTACGAGCAGTACTTC
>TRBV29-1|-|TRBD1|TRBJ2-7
CSVAGQGYEQYF
TGCAGCGTGGCGGGACAGGGATACGAGCAGTACTTC
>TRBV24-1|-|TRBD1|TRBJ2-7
CATSARTGTGGYEQYF
TGTGCCACCAGTGCCCGAACCGGGACAGGGGGCTACGAGCAGTACTTC
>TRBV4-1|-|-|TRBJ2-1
CASSQDATGSYNEQFF
TGCGCCAGCAGCCAAGATGCGACTGGCTCCTACAATGAGCAGTTCTTC
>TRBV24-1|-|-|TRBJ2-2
CAARQNTGELFF
TGTGCCGCCAGACAGAACACCGGGGAGCTGTTTTTT
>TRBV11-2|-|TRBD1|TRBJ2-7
CASSPGVGGVEQYF
TGTGCCAGCAGCCCCGGGGTAGGGGGCGTTGAGCAGTACTTC
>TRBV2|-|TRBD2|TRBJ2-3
CASSARRTSRDPDTQYF
TGTGCCAGCAGTGCAAGAAGGACTAGTCGAGACCCAGATACGCAGTATTTT
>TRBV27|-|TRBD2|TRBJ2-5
CASSRTSGGLQETQYF
TGTGCCAGCAGTCGGACTAGCGGGGGCCTCCAAGAGACCCAGTACTTC
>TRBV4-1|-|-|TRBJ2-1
CASHGTNEQFF
TGCGCCAGCCACGGGACAAATGAGCAGTTCTTC
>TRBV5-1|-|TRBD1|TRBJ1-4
CASSSQGGGASSREKLFF
TGCGCCAGCAGCTCTCAAGGAGGGGGCGCGAGCAGTCGGGAAAAACTGTTTTTT
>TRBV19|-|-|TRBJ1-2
CASRRRGYGYTF
TGTGCCAGTAGAAGACGGGGCTATGGCTACACCTTC
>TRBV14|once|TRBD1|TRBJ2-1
CASSQSGTGSYNEQFF
TGTGCCAGCAGCCAATCCGGGACAGGCTCCTACAATGAGCAGTTCTTC
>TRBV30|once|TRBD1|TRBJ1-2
CAWSRQGDYGYTF
TGTGCCTGGAGTAGGCAGGGGGACTATGGCTACACCTTC
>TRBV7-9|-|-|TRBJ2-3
CASSLALGGTDTQYF
TGTGCCAGCAGCTTAGCGCTAGGGGGCACAGATACGCAGTATTTT
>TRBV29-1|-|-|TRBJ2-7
CSVGTYSYEQYF
TGCAGCGTGGGGACTTACTCCTACGAGCAGTACTTC
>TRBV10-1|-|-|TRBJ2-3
CASSPGVTDTQYF
TGCGCCAGCAGCCCGGGGGTGACAGATACGCAGTATTTT
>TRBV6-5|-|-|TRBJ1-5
CASVVGRAGNQPQHF
TGTGCCAGTGTGGTAGGCAGGGCAGGCAATCAGCCCCAGCATTTT
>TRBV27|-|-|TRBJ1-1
CASSLAGNTEAFF
TGTGCCAGCAGTTTAGCAGGGAACACTGAAGCTTTCTTT
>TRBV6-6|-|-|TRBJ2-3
CASSKRLEDTQYF
TGTGCCAGCAGTAAGAGGCTCGAGGATACGCAGTATTTT
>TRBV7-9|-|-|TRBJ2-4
CASSPRPRSIQYF
TGTGCCAGCAGCCCTAGGCCCCGGAGCATTCAGTACTTC
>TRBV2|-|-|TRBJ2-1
CASSDHGQSSYNEQFF
TGTGCCAGCAGTGATCACGGACAGAGCTCCTACAATGAGCAGTTCTTC
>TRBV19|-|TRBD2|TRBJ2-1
CASSSTGTSGSFSEQFF
TGTGCCAGTAGTTCAACCGGGACTAGCGGGAGTTTCAGTGAGCAGTTCTTC
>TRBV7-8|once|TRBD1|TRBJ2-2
CASSIRTGPNTGELFF
TGTGCCAGCAGCATAAGGACAGGCCCGAACACCGGGGAGCTGTTTTTT
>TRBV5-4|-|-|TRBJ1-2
CASSFLAAGYTF
TGTGCCAGCAGCTTCCTGGCGGCGGGCTACACCTTC
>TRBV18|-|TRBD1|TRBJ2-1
CASSFQGVNEQFF
TGTGCCAGCTCATTCCAGGGGGTCAATGAGCAGTTCTTC
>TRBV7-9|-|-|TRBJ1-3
CASSSLSSGNTIYF
TGTGCCAGCAGCTCACTGAGCTCTGGAAACACCATATATTTT
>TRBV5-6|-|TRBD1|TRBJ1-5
CASSLGTGSNQPQHF
TGTGCCAGCAGCTTGGGGACAGGATCGAATCAGCCCCAGCATTTT
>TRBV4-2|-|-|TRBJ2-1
CASSPLTGSRSDEQFF
TGTGCCAGCAGCCCTCTCACGGGGAGTAGGAGCGATGAGCAGTTCTTC
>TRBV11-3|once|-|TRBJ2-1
CASSPVASYNEQFF
TGTGCCAGCAGCCCAGTGGCATCCTACAATGAGCAGTTCTTC
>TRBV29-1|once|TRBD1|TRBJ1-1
CSAGQVNTEAFF
TGCAGCGCCGGACAGGTGAACACTGAAGCTTTCTTT
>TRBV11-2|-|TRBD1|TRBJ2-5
CASSLGDRGILETQYF
TGTGCCAGCAGCTTAGGTGACAGGGGGATTCTCGAGACCCAGTACTTC
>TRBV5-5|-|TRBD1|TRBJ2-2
CASSGRDRALDTGELFF
TGTGCCAGCAGCGGGCGGGACAGGGCTTTAGACACCGGGGAGCTGTTTTTT
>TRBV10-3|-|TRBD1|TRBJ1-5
CAISAGGKNQPQHF
TGTGCCATCAGTGCAGGGGGAAAAAATCAGCCCCAGCATTTT
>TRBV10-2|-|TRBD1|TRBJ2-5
CASSEGTGLEETQYF
TGCGCCAGCAGTGAAGGGACAGGGTTAGAAGAGACCCAGTACTTC
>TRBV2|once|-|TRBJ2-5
CASSPRETQYF
TGTGCCAGCAGTCCTAGGGAGACCCAGTACTTC
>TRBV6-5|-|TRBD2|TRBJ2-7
CASRLGEGEQYF
TGTGCCAGCCGCCTTGGGGAGGGAGAGCAGTACTTC
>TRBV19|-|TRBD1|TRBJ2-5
CASSILGQGSAETQYF
TGTGCCAGTAGTATTTTGGGACAGGGGAGCGCCGAGACCCAGTACTTC
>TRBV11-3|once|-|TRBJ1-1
CASSLGTAKAFF
TGTGCCAGCAGCTTAGGGACAGCCAAAGCTTTCTTT
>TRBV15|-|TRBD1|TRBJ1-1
CATSGAPQQGLMNTEAFF
TGTGCCACCAGCGGGGCACCGCAACAGGGGTTAATGAACACTGAAGCTTTCTTT